These T cell receptor beta chains were read from a single sample in a study of cytomegalovirus exposure and HLA in healthy donors. The assay was immunoSEQ multiplex PCR, and TCRdb's table has in-frame clones only and misses some. The sample yields 96,000 or so clones, 65% to 85% seen once. Material for sequencing was PBMCs. The receptors were gathered from a woman aged 70-85 years in good health and CMV-seropositive. Both conserved end residues are part of each CDR3. D genes are given only for firm matches. Clone size is stated in some rows and not others, as once, few, many or a class when expanded.

len	v_gene	abundance	d_gene	j_gene	CDR3aa	CDR3nt
16	TRBV15	.	.	TRBJ2-5	CATSRDTPSLPTRQYF	TGTGCCACCAGCAGAGATACTCCCAGTTTACCTACGAGGCAGTACTTC
13	TRBV11-3	.	.	TRBJ2-4	CASSLGGENIQYF	TGTGCCAGCAGCTTAGGGGGGGAAAACATTCAGTACTTC
15	TRBV13	.	TRBD1	TRBJ2-7	CASSPDGQGANEQYF	TGTGCCAGCAGCCCCGATGGACAGGGGGCGAACGAGCAGTACTTC
13	TRBV9	.	.	TRBJ2-7	CASSVGGVSEQYF	TGTGCCAGCAGCGTAGGAGGTGTATCCGAGCAGTACTTC
15	TRBV29-1	.	TRBD1	TRBJ1-2	CSGAQTGQGTGGYTF	TGCAGCGGGGCTCAGACGGGACAGGGGACCGGTGGCTACACCTTC
15	TRBV6-5	.	.	TRBJ1-5	CASSYSSTDNQPQHF	TGTGCCAGCAGTTACTCGTCGACAGACAATCAGCCCCAGCATTTT
14	TRBV28	.	TRBD1	TRBJ1-2	CASSLSGTAPVYTF	TGTGCCAGCAGCCTTAGCGGGACAGCCCCAGTCTACACCTTC
15	TRBV15	.	.	TRBJ2-3	CATSRRIYDTDTQYF	TGTGCCACCAGCAGAAGAATCTACGACACAGATACGCAGTATTTT
14	TRBV4-2	.	.	TRBJ2-7	CASSQGAQDYEQYF	TGTGCCAGCAGCCAAGGGGCCCAGGACTACGAGCAGTACTTC
12	TRBV12-5	.	.	TRBJ1-5	CASGLLNQPQHF	TGTGCTAGTGGTTTGCTCAATCAGCCCCAGCATTTT
14	TRBV19	.	TRBD1	TRBJ2-7	CASSPGQGAGEQYF	TGTGCCAGTAGTCCCGGACAGGGGGCTGGCGAGCAGTACTTC
15	TRBV9	.	TRBD2	TRBJ2-3	CASSKLAGGTDTQYF	TGTGCCAGCAGCAAATTAGCGGGGGGCACAGATACGCAGTATTTT
13	TRBV28	.	TRBD1	TRBJ2-5	CASSQGGMETQYF	TGTGCCAGCAGTCAAGGGGGCATGGAGACCCAGTACTTC
13	TRBV30	.	.	TRBJ1-4	CAWSVRGSEKLFF	TGTGCCTGGAGTGTAAGGGGGAGTGAAAAACTGTTTTTT
16	TRBV6-1	few	TRBD1	TRBJ2-3	CASSDIRGLSTDTQYF	TGTGCCAGCAGTGACATCAGGGGGCTGAGCACAGATACGCAGTATTTT
16	TRBV11-2	.	TRBD1	TRBJ1-3	CASSNRQGNSGNTIYF	TGTGCCAGCAGCAATAGACAGGGCAACTCTGGAAACACCATATATTTT
17	TRBV27	once	TRBD2	TRBJ2-7	CASGGRGLAGAFDEQYF	TGTGCCAGTGGGGGGAGGGGGCTAGCGGGAGCTTTCGACGAGCAGTACTTC
15	TRBV18	.	.	TRBJ2-7	CASSSQGQGMKEQYF	TGTGCCAGCTCATCTCAAGGGCAGGGGATGAAAGAGCAGTACTTC
16	TRBV7-2	.	.	TRBJ1-6	CASSRGAVTPNSPLHF	TGTGCCAGCAGCCGCGGAGCGGTAACCCCTAATTCACCCCTCCACTTT
15	TRBV11-3	.	.	TRBJ2-7	CASSFGPVLAGEQYF	TGTGCCAGCAGCTTTGGACCAGTACTGGCGGGCGAGCAGTACTTC
14	TRBV7-3	few	.	TRBJ2-3	CASSFSGDTDTQYF	TGTGCCAGCAGCTTCTCGGGGGACACAGATACGCAGTATTTT
18	TRBV11-1	.	TRBD2	TRBJ2-2	CASSLRTSGPGSTGELFF	TGTGCCAGCAGCTTAAGGACTAGCGGCCCCGGAAGCACCGGGGAGCTGTTTTTT
16	TRBV5-4	few	TRBD2	TRBJ2-3	CASSLPLAGGKDTQYF	TGTGCCAGCAGCTTGCCGCTAGCGGGAGGGAAAGATACGCAGTATTTT
19	TRBV4-1	.	TRBD2	TRBJ2-1	CASSQGGLAATLSYNEQFF	TGCGCCAGCAGCCAAGGAGGTCTAGCGGCGACCCTGTCCTACAATGAGCAGTTCTTC
15	TRBV6-4	few	TRBD1	TRBJ2-7	CASSGPGQGAGEQYF	TGTGCCAGCAGTGGTCCGGGACAGGGGGCCGGGGAGCAGTACTTC
16	TRBV7-2	.	.	TRBJ1-5	CASSTHRELSNQPQHF	TGTGCCAGCAGCACACACAGGGAATTGAGTAATCAGCCCCAGCATTTT
14	TRBV5-4	.	TRBD2	TRBJ2-1	CASSLAGGDNEQFF	TGTGCCAGCAGCTTGGCGGGAGGGGACAATGAGCAGTTCTTC
13	TRBV6-4	.	.	TRBJ2-2	CASSTGLTGELFF	TGTGCCAGCAGCACAGGTTTAACCGGGGAGCTGTTTTTT
11	TRBV11-1	once	.	TRBJ1-1	CASAGNTEAFF	TGTGCCAGCGCAGGGAACACTGAAGCTTTCTTT
15	TRBV6-5	.	.	TRBJ2-3	CASSYSKVVTDTQYF	TGTGCCAGCAGTTATAGCAAGGTTGTCACAGATACGCAGTATTTT
12	TRBV10-3	.	.	TRBJ2-7	CAISELTYEQYF	TGTGCCATCAGTGAGTTGACATACGAGCAGTACTTC
13	TRBV11-2	.	TRBD1	TRBJ1-1	CASSHRGLTEAFF	TGTGCCAGCAGCCACAGGGGGCTCACTGAAGCTTTCTTT
15	TRBV5-6	few	.	TRBJ2-5	CASSLARQAKETQYF	TGTGCCAGCAGCTTGGCCCGGCAGGCCAAAGAGACCCAGTACTTC
15	TRBV19	.	.	TRBJ1-2	CASSPMAGVDYGYTF	TGTGCCAGTAGTCCGATGGCGGGGGTTGACTATGGCTACACCTTC
13	TRBV14	few	.	TRBJ1-1	CASSQGQGTEAFF	TGTGCCAGCAGCCAAGGGCAGGGCACTGAAGCTTTCTTT